What follows describes a single TCR beta chain. The entry originates in a study of blood T cell repertoires in COVID-19. Study-wide context: Acute-phase and convalescent COVID-19 samples originated in the United States, Italy and Spain.

The CDR3 is 19 residues long. Trimming cost V 0 bases and J 3 bases; bases outside gene matches: 13. In germline, CDR1 is LGHNA, CDR2 YNFKEQ. Data came from immunoSEQ multiplex PCR; TCRdb stores just in-frame clones and leaves some out. This sample has about 82,000 clones; around two thirds occur once, and the top ten carry 2% to 3%. This clonotype was obtained from a human donor with acute or convalescent COVID-19. The donor label of this sample is uncertain. The sample consisted of peripheral blood. The gene calls are TRBV4-2 and TRBJ2-7, with TRBD2 matching 11 bases. CDR3 in DNA: TGTGCCAGCAGCCAAGACCCGCTAGCGGGAGGAGGTCTTCGCTACGAGCAGTACTTC. It encodes CASSQDPLAGGGLRYEQYF.